The 15 T cell receptor beta chains listed next were all sequenced from one sample in a study of T cell responses to AZD1222 COVID-19 vaccine. Sequenced by immunoSEQ multiplex PCR; TCRdb stores in-frame clones only, minus some. The sample contains 75,000 to 100,000 clones, more than 85% of which appear only once. Specimen: peripheral blood, collected on day 0 of AZD1222 vaccination. The origin of the receptors is an adult in good health.

With regard to this clone: Additional DNA sequences in this sample encode the identical CDR3. This sequence joins TRBV7-2 and TRBJ2-1; 7 bases are shared with TRBD2. CDR1 is SGHTA, CDR2 FQGNSA, per germline. This CDR3 is 16 amino acids long. V dropped 0 bases and J dropped 2; count of bases not matched to a gene: 4. CDR3 DNA: TGTGCCAGCAGCTTAGCGCTGGCGGGGGCCTACAATGAGCAGTTCTTC. It specifies CASSLALAGAYNEQFF.

CDR3 sequence: CASSGNGGTSEAFF. The CDR3 DNA is TGTGCCAGCAGCGGAAACGGGGGGACTTCTGAAGCTTTCTTT. The genes are TRBV11-2 and TRBJ1-1, with a weak D call TRBD1 (5 bases). The CDR3 extends over 14 amino acids. Trimming pared 5 bases from V and 6 bases from J, leaving 16 bases between. CDR1 and CDR2 from the germline V gene are SGHAT and FQNNGV.

On this clone: Other DNA variants within this sample encode the same CDR3. The chain carries TRBV5-1 and TRBJ2-3, with 12 bases that match TRBD2. This CDR3 is 15 amino acids long. V lost 4 bases to trimming and J lost 2 bases; unmatched junction nucleotides: 2. Germline lookup yields CDR1 SGHRS and CDR2 YFSETQ. The CDR3, as DNA: TGCGCCAGCAGCCTAGCGGGGGGGCCCACAGATACGCAGTATTTT. Protein: CASSLAGGPTDTQYF.

The V and J genes are TRBV13 and TRBJ1-2; 7 positions agree with TRBD1. Unmatched junction bases numbered 10, after V lost 5 bases and J lost 4 bases. The CDR3 length is 15 residues. Germline CDR1 reads PRHDT; CDR2 reads FYEKMQ (reference sequence). CDR3 residues: CASSPNRGSGYGYTF. The CDR3 coding sequence is TGTGCCAGCAGCCCCAACAGGGGTAGTGGCTATGGCTACACCTTC.

The sample holds a few counts of this clone. This chain uses TRBV13 with TRBJ1-1; 8 bases agree with TRBD1. The germline CDR1 and CDR2 sequences are PRHDT and FYEKMQ (reference sequence). The CDR3 is 14 residues long. V dropped 3 bases and J dropped 1; count of bases not matched to a gene: 1. The CDR3 loop reads CASSFGQGNTEAFF. CDR3 nucleotides: TGTGCCAGCAGCTTTGGACAGGGGAACACTGAAGCTTTCTTT. Based on the CDR3 plus reference TRBV13 and TRBJ1-1, the full variable domain is AAGVIQSPRHLIKEKRETATLKCYPIPRHDTVYWYQQGPGQDPQFLISFYEKMQSDKGSIPDRFSAQQFSDYHSELNMSSLELGDSALYFCASSFGQGNTEAFFGQGTRLTVV.

The chain joins TRBV19 to TRBJ2-1, with a weak D call TRBD2 (6 bases). With 4 bases removed from V and 9 bases from J, the gap between germline ends came to 16 bases. In germline, CDR1 is LNHDA, CDR2 SQIVND (reference sequence). The CDR3 has 14 residues. CDR3 loop: CASSTARGGIEQFF. CDR3 DNA: TGTGCCAGTAGTACAGCCAGAGGAGGGATTGAGCAGTTCTTC.

Worth noting for this clone: This same CDR3 is encoded by further DNA sequences in the sample. The V call is TRBV20-1, the J call TRBJ1-2, with D possibly being TRBD1 (6 bases). The CDR3 contains 11 residues. The germline V gene encodes CDR1 DFQATT and CDR2 SNEGSKA (reference sequence). Trimming cost V 0 bases and J 8 bases, with 7 bases left between them. The CDR3 DNA follows: TGCAGTGCTAGAGACAGGGGCGGCTACACCTTC. As protein: CSARDRGGYTF.

The rearrangement links TRBV18 to TRBJ2-3; D remains ambiguous. V was cut by 2 bases and J by 0 bases, with 3 bases left in between. Germline lookup yields CDR1 KGHSH and CDR2 LQKENI. The CDR3 length is 13 residues. The CDR3 loop is CASSPASTDTQYF. In DNA form, the CDR3 reads TGTGCCAGCTCACCAGCTAGCACAGATACGCAGTATTTT.

Points on this clone: Within the sample, other DNA sequences also encode this same CDR3. This rearrangement joins TRBV5-1 to TRBJ1-5; tentative D call: TRBD1 (5 bases). The CDR3 is made up of 14 amino acids. Trimming removed 4 bases at V and 3 bases at J, with 11 bases between. Germline CDR1 SGHRS, CDR2 YFSETQ. CDR3 bases: TGCGCCAGCAGCCCAGACAGCCTCAATCAGCCCCAGCATTTT. It yields the protein CASSPDSLNQPQHF.

The gene calls are TRBV7-9 and TRBJ1-2; D ambiguous. With 0 bases removed from V and 8 bases from J, the gap between germline ends came to 7 bases. CDR1 is SEHNR, CDR2 FQNEAQ, per germline (reference sequence). The CDR3 covers 12 residues. Here the CDR3 reads CASSLALEGYTF. CDR3 bases: TGTGCCAGCAGCTTAGCGCTGGAAGGCTACACCTTC.

CDR3 in amino acids: CASSGNRGFPNSPLHF. The CDR3 region has the DNA TGTGCCAGCAGTGGAAACAGGGGCTTTCCTAATTCACCCCTCCACTTT. The chain joins TRBV2 to TRBJ1-6; 7 bases fit TRBD1. After removal of 4 bases from V and 6 bases from J, the junction contained 9 bases not matched to a gene. The CDR3 runs to 16 residues. The V gene's germline CDR1 is SNHLY and CDR2 FYNNEI.

The chain has TRBV5-1 and TRBJ2-1; 11 nucleotides line up with TRBD2. V shed 4 bases and J 3 bases; nucleotides not matched to a gene: 6. Germline V gene data show CDR1 as SGHRS and CDR2 as YFSETQ. This CDR3 region has 16 residues. CDR3 region: CASSPMTSGDYNEQFF. CDR3 coding DNA: TGCGCCAGCAGCCCCATGACTAGCGGGGACTACAATGAGCAGTTCTTC.

The V and J genes are TRBV6-6 and TRBJ2-3; D remains ambiguous. V was clipped by 6 bases and J by 2 bases, with 18 bases between them. CDR3 length equals 16 residues. Germline CDR1 MNHNY, CDR2 SVGAGI (reference sequence). CDR3 region: CASSSPVGGPTDTQYF. Written as DNA, the CDR3 is TGTGCCAGCAGCTCCCCCGTTGGCGGACCCACAGATACGCAGTATTTT.

V usage is TRBV10-3 and J usage is TRBJ2-4; 7 bases line up with TRBD1. Germline V gene data show CDR1 as ENHRY and CDR2 as SYGVKD. J gave up 0 bases and V 11 bases, and 10 bases lay outside the gene matches. The CDR3 length is 15 residues. Written as DNA, the CDR3 is TGTGCCGCTTCTGGGACAGATCCAGCCAAAAACATTCAGTACTTC. It specifies CAASGTDPAKNIQYF.

The chain joins TRBV6-2 or TRBV6-3 to TRBJ2-5; a weak D match, TRBD2 (6 bases). V lost 2 bases, J lost 5 bases, and 12 bases lay in between. The CDR3 covers 14 residues. The germline V gene encodes CDR1 MNHEY and CDR2 SVGEGT. The CDR3, as DNA: TGTGCCAGCAGTTACCAACTAGCAGGGGAGACCCAGTACTTC. It yields the protein CASSYQLAGETQYF.